The clone carrying this T cell receptor (beta chain) has more than one count but fewer than ten. The antigen remains unidentified. The PCR employed 60 Vbeta primers together with 13 Jbeta primers. The repertoire was sequenced with immunoSEQ multiplex PCR; TCRdb's copy has only in-frame clones and lacks some. The profile shows 95,000 to 110,000 clones, 60% to 85% of them singletons. The source of the sample is a study of cytomegalovirus exposure and HLA in healthy donors. Study-wide results and caveats: Later analysis revealed greater clonal expansion in HLA-associated TCR beta chains than in equally common others. Only CMV serostatus was available as immune exposure information.

V shed 6 bases and J 5 bases; nucleotides not matched to a gene: 6. The CDR3 contains 13 residues. Germline V CDR1 and CDR2: ENHRY, SYGVKD. This sequence originates from a woman in her late teens or twenties in good health and CMV-seropositive. Sequencing was done on a sample of PBMCs. The gene calls are TRBV10-3 and TRBJ2-5; 7 bases fit TRBD1. CDR3 in amino acids: CAISPGRGETQYF. The DNA of the CDR3 is TGTGCCATCAGCCCGGGCAGGGGGGAGACCCAGTACTTC.